One sample yielded the 29 T cell receptor beta chains listed below, sequenced in a study of T cell clonality in common variable immunodeficiency. General study points: Common variable immunodeficiency TCR beta sequences reportedly had fewer deletions and N-nucleotide insertions.

Their cognate antigens are unknown. Using immunoSEQ multiplex PCR, the repertoire was profiled, and TCRdb retains in-frame clones only, with some absent. This repertoire holds about 26,000 clones, and none appear only once. Sequenced: peripheral blood mononuclear cells. These receptors all stem from a human donor with common variable immunodeficiency.

With respect to this clone: The read finishes 3 residues shy of the CDR3 end, and the germline J gene is used to complete it. The chain employs TRBV7-8 and TRBJ2-1, with D unclear. V was clipped by 4 bases and J by 6 bases, with 7 bases between them. The CDR3 is made up of 12 amino acids. Germline assignment: CDR1 SGHVS and CDR2 FQNEAQ. Incomplete CDR3 DNA: TGTGCCAGCAGCTCTTTGGCCAATGAG. It translates to CASSSLANE. The full-length CDR3 reads as CASSSLANEQFF.

This clone was counted many times. The CDR3 end lies 3 residues beyond the end of the read and is filled in from the germline J gene. The chain couples TRBV19 to TRBJ2-1; D is undetermined. The V and J ends lost 8 bases and 0 bases respectively, with 8 bases between them. CDR3 size: 13 residues. Germline V gene data show CDR1 as LNHDA and CDR2 as SQIVND (reference sequence). Incomplete CDR3 DNA: TGTGCCAGTGGCGGTTACTCCTACAATGAG. It specifies CASGGYSYNE. The whole CDR3 is CASGGYSYNEQFF.

This clone was seen many times. The CDR3 extends 3 residues past the end of the read, so its final part is completed from the germline J gene. This chain links TRBV4-2 with TRBJ1-1; 7 bases are shared with TRBD1. Looked up from germline, CDR1 is LGHNA and CDR2 is YNFKEQ. V gave up 2 bases and J gave up 3 bases; unmatched junction bases: 6. The CDR3 runs 15 residues. The CDR3 bases that were read are TGTGCCAGCAGCCAACCCGGGACAGTATACACTGAA. Translation: CASSQPGTVYTE. The whole CDR3 sequence reads CASSQPGTVYTEAFF.

This clone was counted a few times. The CDR3 is cut off 3 residues early in the read; its end comes from the germline J gene. The V call is TRBV19, the J call TRBJ1-5; 10 bases match TRBD1. V was clipped by 7 bases and J by 5 bases; unmatched bases: 8. The CDR3 is made up of 15 amino acids. Per germline, CDR1 LNHDA and CDR2 SQIVND (reference sequence). The sequenced part of the CDR3 DNA is TGTGCCAGTAAGGGATGGACAGGGGGGGATCAGCCC. As protein: CASKGWTGGDQP. The CDR3, in full, reads CASKGWTGGDQPQHF.

This clone was counted many times. The CDR3 end lies 3 residues beyond the end of the read and is filled in from the germline J gene. The V and J genes are TRBV20-1 and TRBJ2-5; 14 nucleotides match TRBD2. The CDR3 covers 14 residues. V gave up 6 bases and J gave up 4 bases; unmatched junction bases: 4. Germline V lookup: CDR1 DFQATT, CDR2 SNEGSKA (reference sequence). CDR3 amino acids: CSAPTSGRGETQYF. The part of the CDR3 DNA that was read is TGCAGTGCCCCGACTAGCGGGAGGGGAGAGACC.

Remarks on this clone: The read halts 3 residues ahead of the CDR3 end, with the missing end drawn from the germline J gene. The rearrangement links TRBV18 to TRBJ1-6; TRBD1 agrees at 7 bases. Germline V gene data show CDR1 as KGHSH and CDR2 as LQKENI. Losses at the gene ends were 2 bases for V and 8 bases for J; bases not matched to a gene: 12. The CDR3 has 17 residues. The DNA read from the CDR3 is TGTGCCAGCTCACCATTAAGGGCAGGGGGTGGTGATTCACCC. Protein sequence: CASSPLRAGGGDSP. The full CDR3 protein reads CASSPLRAGGGDSPLHF.

In regard to this clone: Sequencing ends 3 residues short of the CDR3 end; the germline J gene provides the rest. This sequence joins TRBV6-2 or TRBV6-3 and TRBJ1-2; perhaps TRBD1 as D (5 bases). Germline CDR1 reads MNHEY; CDR2 reads SVGEGT. V was clipped by 5 bases and J by 2 bases, with 12 bases between them. The CDR3 totals 14 residues. The CDR3 reads CASSQGSGNYGYTF. The part of the CDR3 DNA that was read is TGTGCCAGCAGTCAGGGTTCGGGCAACTATGGC.

This clone came up a few times. The CDR3 goes on 3 residues after the read ends, and that part is filled in from the germline J gene. This chain joins TRBV7-9 and TRBJ1-6; 7 bases fit TRBD1. V was clipped by 5 bases and J by 8 bases; unmatched bases: 9. CDR1 is SEHNR, CDR2 FQNEAQ, per germline (reference sequence). The CDR3 is 15 residues long. The CDR3 region is CASSQGTGVDSPLHF. Incomplete CDR3 DNA: TGTGCCAGCAGCCAAGGAACAGGGGTGGATTCACCC.

This clone was found a few times. The read halts 3 residues ahead of the CDR3 end, with the missing end drawn from the germline J gene. The chain links TRBV18 to TRBJ1-6, with no clear D. Germline V gene sequence: CDR1 KGHSH, CDR2 LQKENI. Trimming pared 3 bases from V and 8 bases from J, leaving 8 bases between. This CDR3 has 13 amino acids. The CDR3 loop is CASSPAGYSPLHF. The sequenced part of the CDR3 DNA is TGTGCCAGCTCACCGGCAGGCTATTCACCC.

This clone was observed many times. The CDR3 end is not reached by the read, which stops 3 residues before it; the germline J gene fills it in. This rearrangement joins TRBV5-1 to TRBJ2-1; 15 bases match TRBD2. This CDR3 has 18 residues. The trim removed 4 bases at V and 8 bases at J, leaving 13 bases unmatched. Per germline, CDR1 SGHRS and CDR2 YFSETQ. Incomplete CDR3 DNA: TGCGCCAGCAGCCCCGGACTAGCGGGAGGGCCGCTCGGCTATGAG. It specifies CASSPGLAGGPLGYE. The CDR3 in its entirety is CASSPGLAGGPLGYEQFF.

A few counts support this clone. With the read ending 3 residues before the CDR3 end, the germline J gene is used to fill in that end. The chain is built from TRBV6-2 or TRBV6-3 and TRBJ2-3, with 7 positions matching TRBD2. Germline CDR1 reads MNHEY; CDR2 reads SVGEGT. The CDR3 runs 16 residues. V lost 2 bases, J lost 3 bases, and 8 bases stayed unmatched. The sequenced CDR3 bases are TGTGCCAGCAGTTACCCTGCGGGAGCGGCGACAGATACG. Its translation: CASSYPAGAATDT. In full, the CDR3 is CASSYPAGAATDTQYF.

A remark on this clone: The CDR3 goes on 3 residues after the read ends, and that part is filled in from the germline J gene. This chain connects TRBV7-8 to TRBJ1-2; D possibly corresponds to TRBD1 (5 bases). Trimming left V 5 bases short and J 0 bases short, with 19 bases between. This CDR3 contains 17 residues. Germline assignment: CDR1 SGHVS and CDR2 FQNEAQ. This chain's CDR3 is CASSPNFQGGTNYGYTF. Incomplete CDR3 DNA: TGTGCCAGCAGCCCCAATTTCCAGGGAGGCACTAACTATGGC.

This clone was found many times. The read ends 3 residues early relative to the CDR3; the germline J gene fills the gap. The chain has TRBV19 and TRBJ1-5; the D gene is possibly TRBD1 (5 bases). Germline CDR1 LNHDA, CDR2 SQIVND (reference sequence). The V end lost 7 bases, the J end lost 5 bases, and 12 bases lay between the germline ends. This CDR3 spans 13 amino acids. The CDR3 here is CASTLRGDQPQHF. The sequenced part of the CDR3 DNA is TGTGCCAGTACCCTACGAGGGGATCAGCCC.

This clone has at least ten counts. The read gets to within 3 residues of the CDR3 end, and the germline J gene fills in the rest. The V and J genes are TRBV5-1 and TRBJ2-2, with D perhaps TRBD1 (5 bases). The CDR3 has 14 residues. The germline CDR1 and CDR2 sequences are SGHRS and YFSETQ. The ends were cut back, 4 bases at V and 6 bases at J, with 13 bases in the middle. The CDR3 loop reads CASSTGASAGELFF. Incomplete CDR3 DNA: TGCGCCAGCAGCACAGGTGCGAGTGCCGGGGAG. The full variable domain, with the rest looked up from reference TRBV5-1 and TRBJ2-2, is KAGVTQTPRYLIKTRGQQVTLSCSPISGHRSVSWYQQTPGQGLQFLFEYFSETQRNKGNFPGRFSGRQFSNSRSEMNVSTLELGDSALYLCASSTGASAGELFFGEGSRLTVL.

This clone showed up many times. Coverage ceases 3 residues before the CDR3 finishes, and the germline J gene fills in the end. Other nucleotide sequences from this sample produce the same CDR3. The chain links TRBV20-1 to TRBJ2-7; weak D call: TRBD1 (5 bases). In germline, CDR1 is DFQATT, CDR2 SNEGSKA (reference sequence). The V end was cut by 2 bases, the J end by 4 bases, with 9 bases between. This CDR3 has 12 residues. The sequenced part of the CDR3 DNA is TGCAGTGCTAGATCGCCAGGGTACGAG. This translates into CSARSPGYE. The full CDR3 sequence reads CSARSPGYEQYF.

This clone was recorded at least ten times. The CDR3 goes on 3 residues after the read ends, and that part is filled in from the germline J gene. The genes are TRBV28 and TRBJ2-7; 12 bases match TRBD2. The CDR3 totals 16 residues. CDR1 MDHEN and CDR2 SYDVKM come from the germline V gene. The V segment lost 7 bases and the J segment 3 bases; nucleotides outside the gene matches: 10. The covered CDR3 bases are TGTGCCAGCAACGAGGCGACTAGCGGGGGATACTACGAG. Its protein product is CASNEATSGGYYE. The entire CDR3 protein is CASNEATSGGYYEQYF.

This clone has just a few counts. The observed sequence ends 3 residues before the CDR3 terminus, with the missing tail filled in from the germline J gene. The J gene is TRBJ2-3, the V gene TRBV10-2; 11 nucleotides agree with TRBD2. Germline CDR1 WSHSY, CDR2 SAAADI. After removal of 6 bases from V and 3 bases from J, the junction contained 5 bases not matched to a gene. The CDR3 spans 15 residues. The sequenced CDR3 bases are TGCGCCAGCAGGCCTAGCGGGGGGAAGACAGATACG. This gives the protein CASRPSGGKTDT. The full-length CDR3 reads as CASRPSGGKTDTQYF.

Of note for this clone: The CDR3 end is not reached by the read, which stops 3 residues before it; the germline J gene fills it in. This chain connects TRBV7-8 to TRBJ2-2; 7 nucleotides agree with TRBD1. CDR1 SGHVS and CDR2 FQNEAQ come from the germline V gene. The CDR3 is made up of 17 amino acids. The trim removed 5 bases at V and 4 bases at J, leaving 13 bases unmatched. The DNA read from the CDR3 is TGTGCCAGCAGCCGTAGACAGGGTGGAATCTTCACCGGGGAG. Its translation is CASSRRQGGIFTGE. The entire CDR3 reads CASSRRQGGIFTGELFF.

In this sample, this clone turned up many times. The CDR3 goes on 3 residues after the read ends, and that part is filled in from the germline J gene. The chain combines TRBV19 with TRBJ2-1; D unresolved. V gave up 6 bases and J gave up 3 bases, with 3 bases separating them. This CDR3 is built from 11 residues. Per germline, CDR1 LNHDA and CDR2 SQIVND (reference sequence). Incomplete CDR3 DNA: TGTGCCAGTAGCTTCTACAATGAG. Translation gives CASSFYNE. The full CDR3 sequence reads CASSFYNEQFF. Full variable domain (missing parts from reference TRBV19 and TRBJ2-1): DGGITQSPKYLFRKEGQNVTLSCEQNLNHDAMYWYRQDPGQGLRLIYYSQIVNDFQKGDIAEGYSVSREKKESFPLTVTSAQKNPTAFYLCASSFYNEQFFGPGTRLTVL.

A word on this clone: The read falls 3 residues short of the CDR3 end, and the missing part is taken from the germline J gene. J is TRBJ2-1 and V is TRBV5-1; 13 bases match TRBD2. The CDR3 extends over 18 amino acids. The V gene end was trimmed by 4 bases and the J gene end by 4 bases; junction bases not matched to a gene: 11. Germline V lookup: CDR1 SGHRS, CDR2 YFSETQ. Incomplete CDR3 DNA: TGCGCCAGCAGCCCGTTGGGGACTAGCGGGACTGGGTACAATGAG. It translates to CASSPLGTSGTGYNE. The entire CDR3 sequence reads CASSPLGTSGTGYNEQFF.

This clone was recorded at least ten times. The CDR3 is cut off 3 residues early in the read; its end comes from the germline J gene. J is TRBJ1-1 and V is TRBV12-3 or TRBV12-4; a weak D match, TRBD1 (6 bases). The CDR3 has 12 amino acids. The CDR3 region is CASSFGGYEAFF. Incomplete CDR3 DNA: TGTGCCAGCAGTTTTGGGGGCTACGAG.

This clone was picked up many times. Read sequence stops 3 residues before the CDR3 end, and the germline J gene provides the missing end. The V and J genes are TRBV7-7 and TRBJ2-5; 9 positions agree with TRBD1. J was trimmed by 4 bases and V by 5 bases; bases with no gene match: 5. CDR3 size: 14 residues. CDR1 is SSHAT, CDR2 FNYEAQ, per germline (reference sequence). The covered CDR3 bases are TGTGCCAGCAGCGCGACAGGGGGGCTAGAGACC. Protein: CASSATGGLET. The entire CDR3 protein reads CASSATGGLETQYF. The whole variable domain, remainder taken from reference TRBV7-7 and TRBJ2-5, is GAGVSQSPRYKVTKRGQDVTLRCDPISSHATLYWYQQALGQGPEFLTYFNYEAQPDKSGLPSDRFSAERPEGSISTLTIQRTEQRDSAMYRCASSATGGLETQYFGPGTRLLVL.

In its sample, this clone was seen many times. The CDR3 goes on 3 residues after the read ends, and that part is filled in from the germline J gene. V gene TRBV19 combines with J gene TRBJ2-5; TRBD2 aligns across 10 bases. The CDR3 contains 17 residues. V lost 1 base and J lost 1; bases outside the gene matches: 6. Germline V lookup: CDR1 LNHDA, CDR2 SQIVND (reference sequence). Incomplete CDR3 DNA: TGTGCCAGTAGTATAGGGGCTAGCGGGAGAGTCCAAGAGACC. It specifies CASSIGASGRVQET. The full CDR3 is CASSIGASGRVQETQYF. Drawing the rest from reference TRBV19 and TRBJ2-5, the complete variable domain is DGGITQSPKYLFRKEGQNVTLSCEQNLNHDAMYWYRQDPGQGLRLIYYSQIVNDFQKGDIAEGYSVSREKKESFPLTVTSAQKNPTAFYLCASSIGASGRVQETQYFGPGTRLLVL.

Worth noting for this clone: Sequencing ends 3 residues short of the CDR3 end; the germline J gene provides the rest. The V call is TRBV19, the J call TRBJ1-4; 9 bases agree with TRBD1. The germline V gene encodes CDR1 LNHDA and CDR2 SQIVND (reference sequence). The V gene end was trimmed by 5 bases and the J gene end by 8 bases; junction bases not matched to a gene: 9. The CDR3 covers 15 residues. CDR3 residues: CASSPRDRDLEKLFF. The CDR3 bases that were read are TGTGCCAGTAGTCCCCGGGACAGGGACTTGGAAAAA.

This clone occurred many times. The CDR3 loop is CSAGLGTGVKETQYF. CDR3 bases read: TGCAGTGCTGGATTGGGGACGGGGGTAAAAGAGACC. The genes are TRBV20-1 and TRBJ2-5; a weak D match, TRBD2 (6 bases). The read is 3 residues too short to cover the CDR3 end, so that end is filled in from the germline J gene. This CDR3 region has 15 residues. The V end lost 5 bases, the J end lost 3 bases, and 19 bases lay between the germline ends. Germline assignment: CDR1 DFQATT and CDR2 SNEGSKA (reference sequence).

This clone appeared many times. The CDR3: CASSFSGGSEQFF. The CDR3 bases that were read are TGTGCCAGCAGCTTTAGCGGGGGCAGTGAG. The rearrangement uses TRBV7-6 and TRBJ2-1, with 9 bases identical to TRBD2. The read gets to within 3 residues of the CDR3 end, and the germline J gene fills in the rest. Germline V lookup: CDR1 SGHVS, CDR2 FNYEAQ. The V segment lost 3 bases and the J segment 9 bases; nucleotides outside the gene matches: 3. The CDR3 is made up of 13 amino acids.

This clone was seen more than once but under ten times. The missing CDR3 end, 3 residues past where the read stops, is filled in from the germline J gene. The chain links TRBV5-1 to TRBJ1-1, with no clear D. Germline CDR1 and CDR2: SGHRS and YFSETQ. Trimming shortened V by 2 bases and J by 5 bases, and 13 bases separated the two germline ends. The CDR3 runs to 14 residues. CDR3 residues: CASSLQGLPTEAFF. The DNA read from the CDR3 is TGCGCCAGCAGCTTACAAGGCCTCCCGACTGAA. Looking up the rest from reference TRBV5-1 and TRBJ1-1 gives the full variable domain: KAGVTQTPRYLIKTRGQQVTLSCSPISGHRSVSWYQQTPGQGLQFLFEYFSETQRNKGNFPGRFSGRQFSNSRSEMNVSTLELGDSALYLCASSLQGLPTEAFFGQGTRLTVV.

This clone was detected ten times or more. The CDR3 DNA, read in part, is TGCGCCAGCAGCACGAGGGGGGGTACCTACGAG. Its translation is CASSTRGGTYE. From start to end, the CDR3 is CASSTRGGTYEQYF. This chain links TRBV5-1 with TRBJ2-7, with TRBD2 as a possible D gene (7 bases). The CDR3 extends 3 residues past the end of the read, so its final part is completed from the germline J gene. Trimming pared 4 bases from V and 2 bases from J, leaving 13 bases between. The CDR3 loop spans 14 amino acids. The V gene's germline CDR1 is SGHRS and CDR2 YFSETQ.

This clone appeared many times. Incomplete CDR3 DNA: TGTGCCAGCAGCTTGGGGCGGGGACCG. It translates to CASSLGRGP. The CDR3 in full is CASSLGRGPQYF. J is TRBJ2-3 and V is TRBV5-4; TRBD2 is a possible D gene (6 bases). The read comes to an end 3 residues before the CDR3 does, leaving the germline J gene to fill in the end. The germline V gene encodes CDR1 SGHNT and CDR2 YYREEE (reference sequence). The length of the CDR3 is 12 residues.